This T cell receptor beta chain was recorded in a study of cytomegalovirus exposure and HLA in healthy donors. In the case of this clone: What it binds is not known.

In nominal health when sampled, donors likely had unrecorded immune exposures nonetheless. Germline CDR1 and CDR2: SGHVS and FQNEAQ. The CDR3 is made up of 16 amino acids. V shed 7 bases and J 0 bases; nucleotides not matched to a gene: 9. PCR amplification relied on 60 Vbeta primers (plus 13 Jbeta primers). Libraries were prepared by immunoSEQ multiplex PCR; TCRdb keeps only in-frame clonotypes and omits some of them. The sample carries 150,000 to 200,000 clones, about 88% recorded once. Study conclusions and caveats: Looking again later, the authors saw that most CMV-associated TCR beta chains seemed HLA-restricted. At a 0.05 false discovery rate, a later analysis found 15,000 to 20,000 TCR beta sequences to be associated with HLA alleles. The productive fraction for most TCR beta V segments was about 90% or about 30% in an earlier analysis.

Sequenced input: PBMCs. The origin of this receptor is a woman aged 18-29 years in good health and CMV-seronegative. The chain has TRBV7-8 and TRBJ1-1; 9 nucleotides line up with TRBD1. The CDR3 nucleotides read TGTGCCAGCACGGGACAGGGTCTCCCAATGAACACTGAAGCTTTCTTT. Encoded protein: CASTGQGLPMNTEAFF.